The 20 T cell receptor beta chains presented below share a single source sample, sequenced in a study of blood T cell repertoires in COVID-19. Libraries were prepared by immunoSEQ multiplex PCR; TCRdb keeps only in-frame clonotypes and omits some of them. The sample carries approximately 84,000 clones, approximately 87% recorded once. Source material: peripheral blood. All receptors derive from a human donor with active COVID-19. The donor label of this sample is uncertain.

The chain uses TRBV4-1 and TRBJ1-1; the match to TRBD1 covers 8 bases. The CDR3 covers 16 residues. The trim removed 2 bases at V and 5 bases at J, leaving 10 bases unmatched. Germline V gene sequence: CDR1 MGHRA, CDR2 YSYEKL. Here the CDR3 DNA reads TGCGCCAGCAGCCAACTTGACAGGGGCCGGCGAACTGAAGCTTTCTTT. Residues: CASSQLDRGRRTEAFF.

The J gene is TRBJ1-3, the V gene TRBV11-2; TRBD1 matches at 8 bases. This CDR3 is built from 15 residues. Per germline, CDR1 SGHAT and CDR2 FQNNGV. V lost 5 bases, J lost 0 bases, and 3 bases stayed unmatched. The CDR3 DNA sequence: TGTGCCAGCAGCGTCGGACAGGGCTCTGGAAACACCATATATTTT. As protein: CASSVGQGSGNTIYF. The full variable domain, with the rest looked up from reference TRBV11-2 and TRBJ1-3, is EAGVAQSPRYKIIEKRQSVAFWCNPISGHATLYWYQQILGQGPKLLIQFQNNGVVDDSQLPKDRFSAERLKGVDSTLKIQPAKLEDSAVYLCASSVGQGSGNTIYFGEGSWLTVV.

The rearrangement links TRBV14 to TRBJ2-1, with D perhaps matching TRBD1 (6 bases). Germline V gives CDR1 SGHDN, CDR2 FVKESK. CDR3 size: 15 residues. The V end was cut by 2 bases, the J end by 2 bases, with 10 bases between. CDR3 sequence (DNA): TGTGCCAGCAGCCAACCGGGACAAACCTACAATGAGCAGTTCTTC. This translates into CASSQPGQTYNEQFF.

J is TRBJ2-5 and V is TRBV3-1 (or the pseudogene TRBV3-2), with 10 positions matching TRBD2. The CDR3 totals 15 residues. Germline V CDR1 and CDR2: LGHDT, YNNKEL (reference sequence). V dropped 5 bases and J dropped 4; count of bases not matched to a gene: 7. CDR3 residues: CASSAQRGGLETQYF. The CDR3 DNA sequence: TGTGCCAGCAGCGCCCAGCGGGGGGGTTTAGAGACCCAGTACTTC.

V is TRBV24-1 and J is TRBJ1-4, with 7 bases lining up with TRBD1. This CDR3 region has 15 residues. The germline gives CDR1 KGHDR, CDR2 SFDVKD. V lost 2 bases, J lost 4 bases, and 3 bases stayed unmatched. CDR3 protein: CATSDSRDSNEKLFF. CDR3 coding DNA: TGTGCCACCAGTGATTCACGGGACAGTAATGAAAAACTGTTTTTT.

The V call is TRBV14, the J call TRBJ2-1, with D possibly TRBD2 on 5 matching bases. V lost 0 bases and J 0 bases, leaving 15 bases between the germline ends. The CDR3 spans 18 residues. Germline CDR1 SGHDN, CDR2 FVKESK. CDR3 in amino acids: CASSQDSARLFSYNEQFF. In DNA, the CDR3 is TGTGCCAGCAGCCAAGATAGCGCCAGACTCTTCTCCTACAATGAGCAGTTCTTC.

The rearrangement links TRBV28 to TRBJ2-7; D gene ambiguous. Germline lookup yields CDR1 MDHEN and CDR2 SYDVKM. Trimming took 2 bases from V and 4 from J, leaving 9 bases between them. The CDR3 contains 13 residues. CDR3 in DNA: TGTGCCAGCAGTTTACCTCAGTCTTACGAGCAGTACTTC. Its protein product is CASSLPQSYEQYF.

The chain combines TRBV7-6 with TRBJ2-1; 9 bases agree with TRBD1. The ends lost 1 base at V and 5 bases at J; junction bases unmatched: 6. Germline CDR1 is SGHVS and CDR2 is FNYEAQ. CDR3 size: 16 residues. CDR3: CASSLVLRDRDNEQFF. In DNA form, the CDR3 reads TGTGCCAGCAGCTTAGTCTTAAGGGACAGGGACAATGAGCAGTTCTTC. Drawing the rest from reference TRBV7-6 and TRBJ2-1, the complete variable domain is GAGVSQSPRYKVTKRGQDVALRCDPISGHVSLYWYRQALGQGPEFLTYFNYEAQQDKSGLPNDRFSAERPEGSISTLTIQRTEQRDSAMYRCASSLVLRDRDNEQFFGPGTRLTVL.

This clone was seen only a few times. CDR3 residues: CASRGARDQPQHF. As DNA, the CDR3 is TGTGCCAGCAGAGGGGCAAGGGATCAGCCCCAGCATTTT. The chain couples TRBV7-9 to TRBJ1-5; a weak D match, TRBD1 (5 bases). Germline V gene sequence: CDR1 SEHNR, CDR2 FQNEAQ (reference sequence). Trimming shortened V by 6 bases and J by 5 bases, and 11 bases separated the two germline ends. CDR3 length: 13 residues.

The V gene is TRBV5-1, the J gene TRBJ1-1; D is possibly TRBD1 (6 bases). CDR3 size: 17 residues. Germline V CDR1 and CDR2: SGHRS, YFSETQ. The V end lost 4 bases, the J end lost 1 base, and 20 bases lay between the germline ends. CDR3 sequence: CASSRVSGTPPNTEAFF. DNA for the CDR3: TGCGCCAGCAGCCGGGTGTCCGGGACACCCCCGAACACTGAAGCTTTCTTT.

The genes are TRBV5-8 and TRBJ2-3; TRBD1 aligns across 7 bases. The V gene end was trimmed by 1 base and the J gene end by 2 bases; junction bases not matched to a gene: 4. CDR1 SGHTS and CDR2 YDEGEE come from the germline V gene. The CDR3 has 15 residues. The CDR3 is CASSLNGQATDTQYF. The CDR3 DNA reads TGTGCCAGCAGCTTGAATGGACAGGCCACAGATACGCAGTATTTT.

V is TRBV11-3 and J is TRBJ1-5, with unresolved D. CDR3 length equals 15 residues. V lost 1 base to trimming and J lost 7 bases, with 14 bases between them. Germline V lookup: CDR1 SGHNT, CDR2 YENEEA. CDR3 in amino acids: CASSLASGGGQPQHF. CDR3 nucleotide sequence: TGTGCCAGCAGCTTAGCCTCAGGAGGTGGGCAGCCCCAGCATTTT.

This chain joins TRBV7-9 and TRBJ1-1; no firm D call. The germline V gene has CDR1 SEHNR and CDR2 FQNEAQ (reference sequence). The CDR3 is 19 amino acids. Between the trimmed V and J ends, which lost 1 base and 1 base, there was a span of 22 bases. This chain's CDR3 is CASSLEMVRDHPQNTEAFF. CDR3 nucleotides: TGTGCCAGCAGCTTAGAGATGGTACGGGATCATCCTCAGAACACTGAAGCTTTCTTT. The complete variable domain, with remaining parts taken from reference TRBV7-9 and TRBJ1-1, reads DTGVSQNPRHKITKRGQNVTFRCDPISEHNRLYWYRQTLGQGPEFLTYFQNEAQLEKSRLLSDRFSAERPKGSFSTLEIQRTEQGDSAMYLCASSLEMVRDHPQNTEAFFGQGTRLTVV.

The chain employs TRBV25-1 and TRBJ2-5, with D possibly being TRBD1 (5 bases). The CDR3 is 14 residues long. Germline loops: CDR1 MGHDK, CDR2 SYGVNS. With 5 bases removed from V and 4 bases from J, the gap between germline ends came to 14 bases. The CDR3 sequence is CASSIPRVSETQYF. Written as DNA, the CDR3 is TGTGCCAGCAGTATACCCAGGGTGTCAGAGACCCAGTACTTC.

The CDR3 is CASSPRDSPNYGYTF. In DNA form, the CDR3 reads TGTGCCAGCTCACCGAGGGACAGTCCCAACTATGGCTACACCTTC. The rearrangement joins TRBV18 to TRBJ1-2; 7 bases map to TRBD1. CDR1 and CDR2 from the germline V gene are KGHSH and LQKENI. V dropped 3 bases and J dropped 2; count of bases not matched to a gene: 6. The CDR3 is 15 amino acids.

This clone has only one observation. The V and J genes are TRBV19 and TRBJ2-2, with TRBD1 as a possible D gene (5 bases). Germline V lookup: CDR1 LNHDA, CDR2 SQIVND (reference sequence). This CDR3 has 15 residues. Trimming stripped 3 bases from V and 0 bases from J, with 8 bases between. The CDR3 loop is CASSMDTANTGELFF. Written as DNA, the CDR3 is TGTGCCAGTAGTATGGACACCGCGAACACCGGGGAGCTGTTTTTT.

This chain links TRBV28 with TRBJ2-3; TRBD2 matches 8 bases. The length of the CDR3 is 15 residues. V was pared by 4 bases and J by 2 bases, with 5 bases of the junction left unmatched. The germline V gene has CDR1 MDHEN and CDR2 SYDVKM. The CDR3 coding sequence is TGTGCCAGCAGTTCGTCCGGGGGGGCCACAGATACGCAGTATTTT. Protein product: CASSSSGGATDTQYF.

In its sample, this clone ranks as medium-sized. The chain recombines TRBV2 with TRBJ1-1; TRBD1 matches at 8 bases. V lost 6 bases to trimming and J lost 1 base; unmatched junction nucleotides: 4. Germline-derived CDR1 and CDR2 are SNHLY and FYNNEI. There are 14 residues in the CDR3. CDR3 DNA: TGTGCCAGCAGCGAGGGACAGGAGAACACTGAAGCTTTCTTT. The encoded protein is CASSEGQENTEAFF.

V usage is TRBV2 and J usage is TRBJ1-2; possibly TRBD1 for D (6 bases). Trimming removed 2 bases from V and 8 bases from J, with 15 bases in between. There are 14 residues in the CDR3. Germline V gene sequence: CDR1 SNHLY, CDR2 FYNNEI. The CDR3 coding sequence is TGTGCCAGCAGTGAAAATCTGGCAGGGGAAGGCTACACCTTC. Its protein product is CASSENLAGEGYTF.

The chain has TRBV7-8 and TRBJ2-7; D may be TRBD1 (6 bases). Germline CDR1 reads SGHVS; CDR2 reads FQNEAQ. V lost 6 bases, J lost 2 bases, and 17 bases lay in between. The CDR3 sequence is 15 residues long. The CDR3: CASRSEGHGTYEQYF. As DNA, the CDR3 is TGTGCCAGCAGGAGTGAGGGACACGGTACCTACGAGCAGTACTTC.